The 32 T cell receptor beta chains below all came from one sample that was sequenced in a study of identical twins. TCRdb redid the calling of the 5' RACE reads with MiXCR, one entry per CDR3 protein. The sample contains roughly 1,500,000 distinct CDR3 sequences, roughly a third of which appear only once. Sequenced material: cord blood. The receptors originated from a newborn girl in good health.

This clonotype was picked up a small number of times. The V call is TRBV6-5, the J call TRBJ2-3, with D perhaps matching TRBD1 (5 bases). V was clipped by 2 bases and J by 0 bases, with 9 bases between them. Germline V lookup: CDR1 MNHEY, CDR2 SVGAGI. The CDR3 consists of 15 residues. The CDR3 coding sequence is TGTGCCAGCAGTTACCAGGGTCCTAGCACAGATACGCAGTATTTT. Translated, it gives CASSYQGPSTDTQYF.

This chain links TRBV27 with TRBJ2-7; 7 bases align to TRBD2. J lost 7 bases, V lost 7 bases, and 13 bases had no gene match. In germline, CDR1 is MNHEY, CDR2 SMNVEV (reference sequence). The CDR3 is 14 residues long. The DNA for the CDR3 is TGTGCCAGCACCCCAAGCAGGACTAGAGGGGAGCAGTACTTC. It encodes CASTPSRTRGEQYF.

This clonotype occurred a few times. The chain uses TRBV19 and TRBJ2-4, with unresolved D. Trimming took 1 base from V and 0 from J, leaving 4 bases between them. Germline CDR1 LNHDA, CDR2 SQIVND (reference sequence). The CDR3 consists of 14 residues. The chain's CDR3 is CASSIALAKNIQYF. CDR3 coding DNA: TGTGCCAGTAGTATAGCGTTAGCCAAAAACATTCAGTACTTC.

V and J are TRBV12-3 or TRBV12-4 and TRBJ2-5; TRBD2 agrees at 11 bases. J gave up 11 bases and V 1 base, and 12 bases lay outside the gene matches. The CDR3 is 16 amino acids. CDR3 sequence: CASSLDSGGAYNGQYF. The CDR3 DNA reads TGTGCCAGCAGTTTAGATAGCGGGGGGGCCTACAATGGGCAGTACTTC.

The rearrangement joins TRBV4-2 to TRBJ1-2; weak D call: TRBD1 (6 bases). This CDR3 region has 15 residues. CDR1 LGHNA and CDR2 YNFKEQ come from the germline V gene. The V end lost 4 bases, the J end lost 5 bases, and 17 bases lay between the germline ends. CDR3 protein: CASSLNRESLYGYTF. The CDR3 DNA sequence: TGTGCCAGCAGCCTAAACAGGGAATCTCTATATGGCTACACCTTC.

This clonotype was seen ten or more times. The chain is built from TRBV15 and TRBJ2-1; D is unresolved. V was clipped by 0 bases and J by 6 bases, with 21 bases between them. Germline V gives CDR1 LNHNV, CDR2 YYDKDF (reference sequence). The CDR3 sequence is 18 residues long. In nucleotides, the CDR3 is TGTGCCACCAGCAGAGATCAATGGAAAAGTCCTATTCTCAATGAGCAGTTCTTC. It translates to CATSRDQWKSPILNEQFF.

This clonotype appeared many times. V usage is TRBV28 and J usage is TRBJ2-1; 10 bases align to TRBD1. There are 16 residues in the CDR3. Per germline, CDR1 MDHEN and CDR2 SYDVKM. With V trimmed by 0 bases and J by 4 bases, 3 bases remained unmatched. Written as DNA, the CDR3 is TGTGCCAGCAGTTTATGGACAGGGGGCCCTTACAATGAGCAGTTCTTC. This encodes CASSLWTGGPYNEQFF.

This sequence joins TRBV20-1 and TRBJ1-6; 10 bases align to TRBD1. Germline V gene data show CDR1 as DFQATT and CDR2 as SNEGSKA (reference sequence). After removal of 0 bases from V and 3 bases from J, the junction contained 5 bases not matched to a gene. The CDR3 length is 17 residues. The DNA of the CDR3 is TGCAGTGCTAGAGATAGTTGGACAGGGGGCTATAATTCACCCCTCCACTTT. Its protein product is CSARDSWTGGYNSPLHF.

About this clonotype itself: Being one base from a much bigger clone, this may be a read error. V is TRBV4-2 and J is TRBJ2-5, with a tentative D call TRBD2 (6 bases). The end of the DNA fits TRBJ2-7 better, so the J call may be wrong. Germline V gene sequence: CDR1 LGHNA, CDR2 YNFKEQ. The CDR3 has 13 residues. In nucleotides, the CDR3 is TGTGCCAGCAGCAGACCGGGGGCCTACGAGCAGTACTTC. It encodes CASSRPGAYEQYF.

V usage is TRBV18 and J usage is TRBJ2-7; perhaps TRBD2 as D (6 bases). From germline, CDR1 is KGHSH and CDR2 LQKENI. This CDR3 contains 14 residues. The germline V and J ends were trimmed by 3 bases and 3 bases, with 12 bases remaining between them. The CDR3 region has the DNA TGTGCCAGCTCACCCATGGACTATGGCTACGAGCAGTACTTC. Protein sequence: CASSPMDYGYEQYF. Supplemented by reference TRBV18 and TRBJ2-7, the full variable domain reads NAGVMQNPRHLVRRRGQEARLRCSPMKGHSHVYWYRQLPEEGLKFMVYLQKENIIDESGMPKERFSAEFPKEGPSILRIQQVVRGDSAAYFCASSPMDYGYEQYFGPGTRLTVT.

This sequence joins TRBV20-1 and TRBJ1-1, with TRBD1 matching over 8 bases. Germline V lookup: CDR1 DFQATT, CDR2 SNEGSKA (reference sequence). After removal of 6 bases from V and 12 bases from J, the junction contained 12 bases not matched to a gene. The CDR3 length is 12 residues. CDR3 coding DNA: TGCAGTGCCCACTCCCCGACAGGGGAGACTTTCTTT. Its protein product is CSAHSPTGETFF.

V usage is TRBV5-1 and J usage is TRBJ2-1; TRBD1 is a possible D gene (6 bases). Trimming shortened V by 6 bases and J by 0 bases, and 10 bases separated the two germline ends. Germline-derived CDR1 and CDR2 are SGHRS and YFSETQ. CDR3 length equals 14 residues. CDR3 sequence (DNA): TGCGCCAGCACCCAGGGGATCTCCTACAATGAGCAGTTCTTC. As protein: CASTQGISYNEQFF.

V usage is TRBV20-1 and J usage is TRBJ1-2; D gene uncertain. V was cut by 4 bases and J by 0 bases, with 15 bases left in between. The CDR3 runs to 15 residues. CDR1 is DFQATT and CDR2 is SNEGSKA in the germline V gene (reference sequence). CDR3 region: CSAKFHDKANYGYTF. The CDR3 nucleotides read TGCAGTGCTAAGTTCCACGATAAAGCTAACTATGGCTACACCTTC.

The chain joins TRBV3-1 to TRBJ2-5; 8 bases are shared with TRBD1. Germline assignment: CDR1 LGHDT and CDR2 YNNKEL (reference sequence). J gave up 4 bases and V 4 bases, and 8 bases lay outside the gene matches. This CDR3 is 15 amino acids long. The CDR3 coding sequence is TGTGCCAGCAGCCGAGAGGGACAGGTCCCAGAGACCCAGTACTTC. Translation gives CASSREGQVPETQYF.

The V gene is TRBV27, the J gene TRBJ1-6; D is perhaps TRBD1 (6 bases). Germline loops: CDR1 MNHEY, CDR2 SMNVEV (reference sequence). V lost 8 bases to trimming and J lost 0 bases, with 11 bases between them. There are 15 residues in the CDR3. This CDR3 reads CASQRGVSYNSPLHF. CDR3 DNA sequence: TGTGCCAGCCAAAGGGGGGTCTCCTATAATTCACCCCTCCACTTT.

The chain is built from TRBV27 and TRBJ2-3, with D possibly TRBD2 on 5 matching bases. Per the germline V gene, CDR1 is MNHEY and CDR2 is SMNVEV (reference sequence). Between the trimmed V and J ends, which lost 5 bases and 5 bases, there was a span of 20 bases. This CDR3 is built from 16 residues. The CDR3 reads CASSPTRVSSRDTQYF. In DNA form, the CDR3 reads TGTGCCAGCAGTCCTACTAGGGTCTCGTCAAGAGATACGCAGTATTTT.

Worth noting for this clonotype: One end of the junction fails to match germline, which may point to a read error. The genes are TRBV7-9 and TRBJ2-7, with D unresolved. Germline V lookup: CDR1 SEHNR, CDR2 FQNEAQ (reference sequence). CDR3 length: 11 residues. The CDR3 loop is CSSSINYEQYF. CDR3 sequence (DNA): TGTTCCAGCAGCATAAACTACGAGCAGTACTTC. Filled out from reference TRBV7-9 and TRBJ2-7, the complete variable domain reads DTGVSQNPRHKITKRGQNVTFRCDPISEHNRLYWYRQTLGQGPEFLTYFQNEAQLEKSRLLSDRFSAERPKGSFSTLEIQRTEQGDSAMYLCSSSINYEQYFGPGTRLTVT.

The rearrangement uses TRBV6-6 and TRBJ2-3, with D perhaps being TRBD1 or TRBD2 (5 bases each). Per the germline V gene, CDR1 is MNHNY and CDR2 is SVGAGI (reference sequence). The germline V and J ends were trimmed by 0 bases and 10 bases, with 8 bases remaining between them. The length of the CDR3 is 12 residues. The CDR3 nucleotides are TGTGCCAGCAGTTACTCCCTGGGGGCGCAGTATTTT. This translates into CASSYSLGAQYF.

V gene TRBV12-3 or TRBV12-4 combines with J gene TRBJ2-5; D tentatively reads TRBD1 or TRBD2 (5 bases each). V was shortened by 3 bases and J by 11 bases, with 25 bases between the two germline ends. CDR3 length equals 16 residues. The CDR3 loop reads CASSFRVGEKDNEQYF. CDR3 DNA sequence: TGTGCCAGCAGTTTCCGCGTGGGGGAGAAAGACAATGAGCAGTACTTC.

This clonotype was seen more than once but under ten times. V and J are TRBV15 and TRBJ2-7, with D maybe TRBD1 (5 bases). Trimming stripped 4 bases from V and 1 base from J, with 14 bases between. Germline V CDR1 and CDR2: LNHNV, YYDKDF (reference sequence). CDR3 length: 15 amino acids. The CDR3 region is CATSKALSGSYEQYF. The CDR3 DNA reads TGTGCCACCAGCAAAGCGTTATCAGGGTCCTACGAGCAGTACTTC. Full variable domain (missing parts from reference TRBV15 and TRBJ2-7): DAMVIQNPRYQVTQFGKPVTLSCSQTLNHNVMYWYQQKSSQAPKLLFHYYDKDFNNEADTPDNFQSRRPNTSFCFLDIRSPGLGDTAMYLCATSKALSGSYEQYFGPGTRLTVT.

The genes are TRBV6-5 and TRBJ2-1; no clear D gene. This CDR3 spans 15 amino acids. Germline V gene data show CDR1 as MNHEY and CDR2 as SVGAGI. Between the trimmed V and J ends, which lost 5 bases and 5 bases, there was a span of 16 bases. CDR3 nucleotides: TGTGCCAGCAGTCCCTTTTCCCCGCGCCACAATGAGCAGTTCTTC. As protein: CASSPFSPRHNEQFF.

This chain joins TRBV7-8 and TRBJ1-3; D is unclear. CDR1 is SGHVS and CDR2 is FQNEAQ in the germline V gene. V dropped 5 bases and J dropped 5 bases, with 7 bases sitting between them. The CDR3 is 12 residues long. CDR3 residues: CASSHNRNTIYF. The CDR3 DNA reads TGTGCCAGCAGCCATAATCGAAACACCATATATTTT. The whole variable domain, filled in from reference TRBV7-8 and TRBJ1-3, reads GAGVSQSPRYKVAKRGQDVALRCDPISGHVSLFWYQQALGQGPEFLTYFQNEAQLDKSGLPSDRFFAERPEGSVSTLKIQRTQQEDSAVYLCASSHNRNTIYFGEGSWLTVV.

CDR3 nucleotide sequence: TGTGCCAGCAGCCAAGCCCAAGACGGTTGGGCCACTGAAGCTTTCTTT. This gives the protein CASSQAQDGWATEAFF. The chain combines TRBV4-2 with TRBJ1-1; no definite D call. Germline V gene lookup returns CDR1 LGHNA and CDR2 YNFKEQ. The CDR3 is 16 amino acids. V gave up 1 base and J gave up 4 bases, with 16 bases separating them.

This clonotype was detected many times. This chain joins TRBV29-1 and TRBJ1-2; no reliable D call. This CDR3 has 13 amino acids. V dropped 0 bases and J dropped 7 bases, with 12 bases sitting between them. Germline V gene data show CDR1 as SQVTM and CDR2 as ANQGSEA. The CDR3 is CSVEDPLKGGYTF. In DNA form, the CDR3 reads TGCAGCGTTGAAGATCCCTTAAAGGGTGGCTACACCTTC.

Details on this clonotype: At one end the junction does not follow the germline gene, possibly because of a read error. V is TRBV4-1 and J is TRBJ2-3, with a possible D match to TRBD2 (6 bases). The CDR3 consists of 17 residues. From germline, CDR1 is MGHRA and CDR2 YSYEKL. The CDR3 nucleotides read TGCGTCAGCAGCCAAGGCCCCTTCGGGAGCAGCACAGATACGCAGTATTTT. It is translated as CVSSQGPFGSSTDTQYF.

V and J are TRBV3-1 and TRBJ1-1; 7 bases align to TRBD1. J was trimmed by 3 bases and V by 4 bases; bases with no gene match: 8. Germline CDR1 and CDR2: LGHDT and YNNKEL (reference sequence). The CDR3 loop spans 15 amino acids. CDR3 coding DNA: TGTGCCAGCAGCCCTGACAGGGAAGTTGACACTGAAGCTTTCTTT. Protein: CASSPDREVDTEAFF.

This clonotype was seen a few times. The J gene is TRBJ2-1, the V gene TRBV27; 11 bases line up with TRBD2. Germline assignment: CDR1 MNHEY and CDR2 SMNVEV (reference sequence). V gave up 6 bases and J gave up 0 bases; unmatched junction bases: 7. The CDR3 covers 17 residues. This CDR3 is CASRTSSGGSSYNEQFF. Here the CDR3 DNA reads TGTGCCAGCAGGACTTCTAGCGGGGGGAGCTCCTACAATGAGCAGTTCTTC.

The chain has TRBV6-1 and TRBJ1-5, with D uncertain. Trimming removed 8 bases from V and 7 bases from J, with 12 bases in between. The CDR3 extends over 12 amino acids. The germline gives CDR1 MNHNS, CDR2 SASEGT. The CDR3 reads CASQFYLQPQHF. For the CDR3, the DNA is TGTGCCAGCCAATTCTACCTCCAGCCCCAGCATTTT.

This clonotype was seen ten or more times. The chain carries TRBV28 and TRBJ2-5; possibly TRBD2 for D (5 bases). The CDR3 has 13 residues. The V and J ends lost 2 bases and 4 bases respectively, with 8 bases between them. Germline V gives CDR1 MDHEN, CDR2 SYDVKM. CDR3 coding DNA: TGTGCCAGCAGTTTACGAGGGAGAGAGACCCAGTACTTC. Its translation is CASSLRGRETQYF.

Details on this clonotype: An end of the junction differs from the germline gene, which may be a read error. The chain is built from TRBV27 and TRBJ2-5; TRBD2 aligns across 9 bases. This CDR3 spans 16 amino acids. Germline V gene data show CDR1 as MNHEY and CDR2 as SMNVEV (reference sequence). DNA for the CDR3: TGTGCCAGCAGTCCGAGGCTAGCGGGGCCTCAAGGGACCCAGTACTTC. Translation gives CASSPRLAGPQGTQYF.

In DNA, the CDR3 is TGTGCCAGCAGTACAGGGTATGACGGCACTGAAGCTTTCTTT. Translated: CASSTGYDGTEAFF. The rearrangement joins TRBV7-6 to TRBJ1-1; D may be TRBD1 (6 bases). Per germline, CDR1 SGHVS and CDR2 FNYEAQ. The CDR3 has 14 amino acids. V lost 6 bases and J lost 4, with 15 bases in between. The whole variable domain, remainder taken from reference TRBV7-6 and TRBJ1-1, is GAGVSQSPRYKVTKRGQDVALRCDPISGHVSLYWYRQALGQGPEFLTYFNYEAQQDKSGLPNDRFSAERPEGSISTLTIQRTEQRDSAMYRCASSTGYDGTEAFFGQGTRLTVV.

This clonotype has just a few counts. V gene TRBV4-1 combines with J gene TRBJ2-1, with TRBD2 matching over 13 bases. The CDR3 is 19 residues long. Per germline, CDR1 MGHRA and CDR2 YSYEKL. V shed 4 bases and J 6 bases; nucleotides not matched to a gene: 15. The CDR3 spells CASSPQTSGGTNLLNEQFF. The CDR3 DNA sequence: TGCGCCAGCAGCCCCCAGACTAGCGGGGGGACTAATCTACTCAATGAGCAGTTCTTC.